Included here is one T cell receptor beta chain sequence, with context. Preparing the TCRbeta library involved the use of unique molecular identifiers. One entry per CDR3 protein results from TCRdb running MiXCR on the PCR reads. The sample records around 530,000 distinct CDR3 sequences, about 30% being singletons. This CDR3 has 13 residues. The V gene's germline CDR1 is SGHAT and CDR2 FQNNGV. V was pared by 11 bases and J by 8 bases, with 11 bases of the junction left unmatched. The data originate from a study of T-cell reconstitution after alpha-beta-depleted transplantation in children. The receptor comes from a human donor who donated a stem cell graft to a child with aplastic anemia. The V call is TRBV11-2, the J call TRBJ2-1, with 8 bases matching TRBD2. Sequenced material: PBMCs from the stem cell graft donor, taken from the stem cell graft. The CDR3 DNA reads TGTGCCGCGGGGGGCGGGAGTACGTATGAGCAGTTCTTC. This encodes CAAGGGSTYEQFF.